These 5 T cell receptor beta chains were all obtained from the same sample, sequenced in a study of a mutant IDH1 vaccine in newly diagnosed glioma. No antigen is known for these receptors. The time point here: week 47, end of study. Doses comprised 300 ug of mutant IDH1 20-mer peptide each, plus topical imiquimod. Assay: immunoSEQ multiplex PCR; the TCRdb copy retains only in-frame clones and omits some. Among about 11,000 clones listed, around 85% were seen once. The sample was PBMCs, taken from a glioma patient whose treatment included an IDH1 peptide vaccine. These receptors were collected from a man aged 25 to 40 with glioma.

This sequence joins TRBV7-2 and TRBJ2-7; 9 bases align to TRBD1. The V segment lost 6 bases and the J segment 6 bases; nucleotides outside the gene matches: 6. This CDR3 is 13 amino acids long. CDR1 is SGHTA and CDR2 is FQGNSA in the germline V gene. CDR3 sequence: CASSRTGAVEQYF. The CDR3 bases are TGTGCCAGCAGTCGGACAGGGGCGGTCGAGCAGTACTTC.

This chain joins TRBV18 and TRBJ1-1; D perhaps matches TRBD1 (5 bases). CDR3 length: 17 amino acids. Trimming cost V 3 bases and J 6 bases, with 23 bases left between them. Germline V lookup: CDR1 KGHSH, CDR2 LQKENI. CDR3 sequence: CASSPDVNRQFGPEAFF. As DNA, the CDR3 is TGTGCCAGCTCACCCGACGTTAATAGACAGTTCGGTCCTGAAGCTTTCTTT.

J is TRBJ2-5 and V is TRBV12-5; 7 bases line up with TRBD1. Germline CDR1 reads LGHNT; CDR2 reads FRNRAP. The CDR3 has 14 amino acids. J gave up 3 bases and V 4 bases, and 5 bases lay outside the gene matches. The chain's CDR3 is CASGSTGFKETQYF. As DNA, the CDR3 is TGTGCTAGTGGTTCGACAGGGTTCAAAGAGACCCAGTACTTC.

This chain joins TRBV2 and TRBJ2-2; 9 bases fit TRBD1. Germline trimming cut 6 bases from V and 8 bases from J; bases unmatched to any gene: 13. This CDR3 spans 16 amino acids. Germline loops: CDR1 SNHLY, CDR2 FYNNEI. The CDR3 DNA reads as TGTGCCAGCAGCCGGACAGGGGTCGCCTTAGAGGGGGAGCTGTTTTTT. This gives the protein CASSRTGVALEGELFF.

The chain couples TRBV5-4 to TRBJ2-6, with D uncertain. Per the germline V gene, CDR1 is SGHNT and CDR2 is YYREEE (reference sequence). V was shortened by 7 bases and J by 5 bases, with 22 bases between the two germline ends. The CDR3 totals 17 residues. This chain's CDR3 is CASGFNTRQSRANVLTF. CDR3 sequence (DNA): TGTGCCAGCGGATTTAATACCAGACAAAGTCGGGCCAACGTCCTGACTTTC.